Included here is one TCR beta chain sequence, with context. Its antigen remains unknown. The data are from a study of cytomegalovirus exposure and HLA in healthy donors. PCR primers comprised 60 Vbeta and 13 Jbeta primers. Original methodology: Unique TCR beta chains numbered 80 million to 95 million in a later analysis, with roughly 10 million shared. Libraries were prepared by immunoSEQ multiplex PCR; TCRdb keeps only in-frame clonotypes and omits some of them. Clone size and the V and J calls come from that table; the DNA yielded D and trimming. The sample yields about 150,000 clones, roughly 80% seen once. Nominally healthy donors provided the samples, though records likely missed some immune exposures. Points from the study as a whole: Among donors in an Asian-associated ancestry cluster, a later analysis reportedly found fewer N-insertions than the roughly 700-donor mean. There were some public TCRs occurring in many donors, but most TCR sequences were rare.

Per the germline V gene, CDR1 is SQVTM and CDR2 is ANQGSEA. Trimming left V 3 bases short and J 7 bases short, with 6 bases between. CDR3 size: 10 residues. Sequencing was carried out using PBMCs. V gene TRBV29-1 combines with J gene TRBJ1-1; D uncertain. This sequence originates from a man aged 25-45 years in good health and CMV-seropositive. CDR3 in DNA: TGCAGCGTTGACCGGGATGAAGCTTTCTTT. It specifies CSVDRDEAFF.